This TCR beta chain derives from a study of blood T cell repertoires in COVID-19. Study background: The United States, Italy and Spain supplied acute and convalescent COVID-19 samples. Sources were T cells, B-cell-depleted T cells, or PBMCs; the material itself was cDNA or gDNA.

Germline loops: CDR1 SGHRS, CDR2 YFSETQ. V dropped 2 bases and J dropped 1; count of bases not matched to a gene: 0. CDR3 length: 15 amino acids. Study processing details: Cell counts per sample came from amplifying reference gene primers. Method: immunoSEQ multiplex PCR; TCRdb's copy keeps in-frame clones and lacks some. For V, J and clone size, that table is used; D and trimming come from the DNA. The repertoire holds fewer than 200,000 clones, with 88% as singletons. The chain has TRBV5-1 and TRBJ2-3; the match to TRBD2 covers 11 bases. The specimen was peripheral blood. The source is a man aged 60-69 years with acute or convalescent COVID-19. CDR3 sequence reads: CASSFSGGGTDTQYF. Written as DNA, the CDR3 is TGCGCCAGCAGCTTTAGCGGGGGGGGCACAGATACGCAGTATTTT.